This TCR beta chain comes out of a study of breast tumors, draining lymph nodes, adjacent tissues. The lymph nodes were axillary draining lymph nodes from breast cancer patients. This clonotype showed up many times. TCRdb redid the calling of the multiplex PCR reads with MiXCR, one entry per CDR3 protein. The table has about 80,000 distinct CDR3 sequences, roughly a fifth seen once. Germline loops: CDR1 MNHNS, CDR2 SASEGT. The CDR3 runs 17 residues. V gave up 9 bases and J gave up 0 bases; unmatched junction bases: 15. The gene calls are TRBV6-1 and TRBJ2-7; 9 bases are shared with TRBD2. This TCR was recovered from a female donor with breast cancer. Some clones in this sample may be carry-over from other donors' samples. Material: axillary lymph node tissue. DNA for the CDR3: TGTGCCAGTGGGGGGGAACCCAGCGGGGGGAGCTCCTACGAGCAGTACTTC. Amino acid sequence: CASGGEPSGGSSYEQYF.